This TCR beta chain came from a study of cytomegalovirus exposure and HLA in healthy donors. Amplification used 60 Vbeta primers and 13 Jbeta primers. TCRdb's table, derived via immunoSEQ multiplex PCR, lists solely in-frame clones and lacks some. The sample has 120,000 to 150,000 clones; roughly 80% are singletons. The CDR3 has 15 residues. The V end was cut by 3 bases, the J end by 4 bases, with 14 bases between. Germline V CDR1 and CDR2: SGHRS, YFSETQ. The clonotype originates from a woman aged 25 to 45 in good health and CMV-seronegative. This chain connects TRBV5-1 to TRBJ1-3; D possibly corresponds to TRBD1 (6 bases). Sequencing used PBMCs. The CDR3 sequence is CASSSQGSFGNTIYF. The CDR3, as DNA: TGCGCCAGCAGCTCCCAGGGGAGCTTCGGAAACACCATATATTTT.